The 18 T cell receptor beta chains listed next were all sequenced from one sample in a study of CD8+ T cells in alopecia areata. Sequencing used cDNA as its template, made by extracting RNA and reverse transcribing it. Assay: immunoSEQ multiplex PCR; the TCRdb copy retains only in-frame clones and omits some. This table holds 110,000 or so clones, less than 70% found once. Treatment specified: oral pan-JAK inhibitor, 5-10 mg twice daily. The specimen comprised CD4+ T cells sorted from blood, sampled at week 24, from a patient treated with tofacitinib. The receptor source for this set is a human donor with alopecia areata.

This chain links TRBV18 with TRBJ1-2; D is unresolved. The CDR3 loop spans 14 amino acids. The V gene lost 0 bases and the J gene lost 8 bases, with 13 bases spanning the gap. The V gene's germline CDR1 is KGHSH and CDR2 LQKENI. The CDR3 spells CASSPPFRGRGYTF. Here the CDR3 DNA reads TGTGCCAGCTCACCACCGTTTCGAGGGCGAGGCTACACCTTC.

This clone was picked up a small number of times. V usage is TRBV15 and J usage is TRBJ2-2, with a weak D call TRBD1 (5 bases). The CDR3 has 12 residues. CDR1 is LNHNV and CDR2 is YYDKDF in the germline V gene (reference sequence). The ends were cut back, 7 bases at V and 4 bases at J, with 7 bases in the middle. This chain's CDR3 is CATNRFTGELFF. The CDR3 nucleotides read TGTGCCACCAACAGGTTCACCGGGGAGCTGTTTTTT.

This chain connects TRBV6-5 to TRBJ1-6, with D hard to call. CDR1 is MNHEY and CDR2 is SVGAGI in the germline V gene. CDR3 length equals 11 residues. V dropped 8 bases and J dropped 14 bases, with 13 bases sitting between them. The CDR3 DNA reads as TGTGCCAGCTTTTCCGAAGGTTCCCTCCACTTT. This encodes CASFSEGSLHF.

This clone was recorded a few times. The J gene is TRBJ2-1, the V gene TRBV2, with unresolved D. V was pared by 2 bases and J by 8 bases, with 4 bases between. The CDR3 has 11 amino acids. CDR1 is SNHLY and CDR2 is FYNNEI in the germline V gene. The CDR3 DNA is TGTGCCAGCAGTGAAAACTATGAGCAGTTCTTC. It yields the protein CASSENYEQFF. The whole variable domain, filled in from reference TRBV2 and TRBJ2-1, reads EPEVTQTPSHQVTQMGQEVILRCVPISNHLYFYWYRQILGQKVEFLVSFYNNEISEKSEIFDDQFSVERPDGSNFTLKIRSTKLEDSAMYFCASSENYEQFFGPGTRLTVL.

The chain recombines TRBV30 with TRBJ1-6; D unclear. The V gene's germline CDR1 is GTSNPN and CDR2 SVGIG (reference sequence). The CDR3 is 13 residues long. V shed 3 bases and J shed 8 bases, with 11 bases lying between them. The CDR3 region is CAWRNSGDSPLHF. The CDR3 bases are TGTGCCTGGAGGAACTCGGGAGATTCACCCCTCCACTTT.

The chain is built from TRBV7-9 and TRBJ2-6; D gene ambiguous. The CDR3 is 13 residues long. V was clipped by 7 bases and J by 2 bases, with 6 bases between them. The germline gives CDR1 SEHNR, CDR2 FQNEAQ (reference sequence). As DNA, the CDR3 is TGTGCCAGCACTTTTGCTGGGGCCAACGTCCTGACTTTC. Translated: CASTFAGANVLTF.

This clone appeared a few times. The rearrangement joins TRBV10-3 to TRBJ2-1; a possible D gene is TRBD1 (6 bases). Germline CDR1 reads ENHRY; CDR2 reads SYGVKD. V was pared by 0 bases and J by 6 bases, with 9 bases between. This CDR3 has 14 residues. Written as DNA, the CDR3 is TGTGCCATCAGTGAGTCGAACAGGGTCAATGAGCAGTTCTTC. Translation: CAISESNRVNEQFF.

There are a few counts of this clone. This chain uses TRBV29-1 with TRBJ2-1; D is ambiguous. CDR3 length equals 10 residues. Germline-derived CDR1 and CDR2 are SQVTM and ANQGSEA. Between the trimmed V and J ends, which lost 7 bases and 9 bases, there was a span of 10 bases. CDR3: CSAHYTEQFF. In nucleotides, the CDR3 is TGCAGCGCCCACTATACTGAGCAGTTCTTC.

The chain couples TRBV7-2 to TRBJ2-7, with D hard to call. V was cut by 5 bases and J by 2 bases, with 13 bases left in between. CDR3 length equals 14 residues. CDR1 is SGHTA and CDR2 is FQGNSA in the germline V gene. In DNA form, the CDR3 reads TGTGCCAGCAGCCCCCACGCCCGTACCTACGAGCAGTACTTC. It yields the protein CASSPHARTYEQYF.

V gene TRBV2 combines with J gene TRBJ2-7, with 7 positions matching TRBD2. The CDR3 is made up of 13 amino acids. Trimming removed 7 bases from V and 5 bases from J; junction bases left unmatched: 8. CDR1 and CDR2 from the germline V gene are SNHLY and FYNNEI. The CDR3 DNA follows: TGTGCCAGCACGGGACTAAACCTGAACGAGCAGTACTTC. Protein: CASTGLNLNEQYF. The variable domain in full, with the rest retrieved from reference TRBV2 and TRBJ2-7, is EPEVTQTPSHQVTQMGQEVILRCVPISNHLYFYWYRQILGQKVEFLVSFYNNEISEKSEIFDDQFSVERPDGSNFTLKIRSTKLEDSAMYFCASTGLNLNEQYFGPGTRLTVT.

V gene TRBV9 combines with J gene TRBJ1-6; TRBD1 matches 8 bases. Germline CDR1 and CDR2: SGDLS and YYNGEE. The CDR3 is 15 amino acids. With V trimmed by 2 bases and J by 7 bases, 5 bases remained unmatched. The CDR3 here is CASSVSGQVNSPLHF. Written as DNA, the CDR3 is TGTGCCAGCAGCGTCTCGGGACAGGTAAATTCACCCCTCCACTTT.

J is TRBJ1-2 and V is TRBV6-6; 7 positions match TRBD1. V was pared by 6 bases and J by 2 bases, with 9 bases of the junction left unmatched. This CDR3 is 15 amino acids long. The V gene's germline CDR1 is MNHNY and CDR2 SVGAGI (reference sequence). The CDR3 coding sequence is TGTGCCAGCAGACCACGGCCAGGGGGGAACTATGGCTACACCTTC. This translates into CASRPRPGGNYGYTF.

This clone was observed a few times. The CDR3 nucleotides are TGTGCCAGCAGCTTATCGGTAGCGGGGGGGAAGTACTTC. The encoded protein is CASSLSVAGGKYF. V and J are TRBV11-2 and TRBJ2-4, with 11 bases matching TRBD2. Trimming at V came to 2 bases and at J to 14 bases, leaving 5 bases not matched to a gene. The CDR3 spans 13 residues. From germline, CDR1 is SGHAT and CDR2 FQNNGV.

J is TRBJ1-5 and V is TRBV7-2, with D perhaps matching TRBD1 (6 bases). Germline V CDR1 and CDR2: SGHTA, FQGNSA. This CDR3 has 17 amino acids. V was clipped by 1 base and J by 0 bases, with 13 bases between them. The DNA for the CDR3 is TGTGCCAGCAGCTTAGTCGGGGGGCGATATAGCAATCAGCCCCAGCATTTT. This sequence encodes CASSLVGGRYSNQPQHF.

This clone turned up a few times. The chain links TRBV29-1 to TRBJ2-1; D may be TRBD1 (6 bases). The CDR3 has 13 residues. V was clipped by 4 bases and J by 4 bases, with 11 bases between them. CDR1 SQVTM and CDR2 ANQGSEA come from the germline V gene. CDR3 amino acids: CSVGRDKYNEQFF. The CDR3, as DNA: TGCAGCGTTGGAAGGGACAAATACAATGAGCAGTTCTTC.

The V call is TRBV29-1, the J call TRBJ1-3; D not resolved. This CDR3 contains 14 residues. CDR1 SQVTM and CDR2 ANQGSEA come from the germline V gene. Trimming took off 3 bases at V and 0 bases at J, with 9 bases between the two ends. The CDR3 loop reads CSVDGPDSGNTIYF. The CDR3 coding sequence is TGCAGCGTTGACGGACCGGACTCTGGAAACACCATATATTTT.

This clone was observed once. J is TRBJ2-1 and V is TRBV27; D is perhaps TRBD2 (5 bases). Germline V lookup: CDR1 MNHEY, CDR2 SMNVEV (reference sequence). The germline V and J ends were trimmed by 4 bases and 9 bases, with 22 bases remaining between them. The CDR3 totals 16 residues. The CDR3 coding sequence is TGTGCCAGCAGTTCGGTGGGAACTAGTCTCCGGACTGAGCAGTTCTTC. Its translation is CASSSVGTSLRTEQFF.

This chain joins TRBV4-2 and TRBJ1-2; D is ambiguous. The CDR3 runs to 14 residues. Germline V lookup: CDR1 LGHNA, CDR2 YNFKEQ. Trimming took off 0 bases at V and 3 bases at J, with 8 bases between the two ends. The CDR3 DNA sequence: TGTGCCAGCAGCCAAGACGTGAGGGACTATGGCTACACCTTC. As protein: CASSQDVRDYGYTF.